Each of the 3 T cell receptor beta chains below was sequenced from the same sample in a study of identical twins. A single record per CDR3 protein comes from TCRdb applying MiXCR to the 5' RACE reads. The data show hundreds of thousands of distinct CDR3 sequences, 12% seen once. The data also belong to a second study, concerning yellow fever vaccine responses in identical twins.

Sequenced: PBMCs. The receptor set was obtained from a woman under 30 in good health.

This clonotype was counted only a few times. This rearrangement joins TRBV28 to TRBJ2-7; the D is unclear. V lost 6 bases, J lost 0 bases, and 12 bases lay in between. This CDR3 has 14 residues. CDR1 and CDR2 from the germline V gene are MDHEN and SYDVKM. The CDR3 loop is CASRNLQSSYEQYF. CDR3 in DNA: TGTGCCAGCAGGAATCTACAGAGCTCCTACGAGCAGTACTTC. The variable domain in full, with the rest retrieved from reference TRBV28 and TRBJ2-7, is DVKVTQSSRYLVKRTGEKVFLECVQDMDHENMFWYRQDPGLGLRLIYFSYDVKMKEKGDIPEGYSVSREKKERFSLILESASTNQTSMYLCASRNLQSSYEQYFGPGTRLTVT.

This clonotype came up many times. This chain joins TRBV5-5 and TRBJ2-2; no clear D. Germline V gene sequence: CDR1 SGHKS, CDR2 YYEKEE (reference sequence). V gave up 3 bases and J gave up 1 base, with 19 bases separating them. The CDR3 has 18 residues. The CDR3 DNA sequence: TGTGCCAGCAGCTCGGAGCCGTGGAAGGCGATGAACACCGGGGAGCTGTTTTTT. Translated, it gives CASSSEPWKAMNTGELFF. Full variable domain (missing parts from reference TRBV5-5 and TRBJ2-2): DAGVTQSPTHLIKTRGQQVTLRCSPISGHKSVSWYQQVLGQGPQFIFQYYEKEERGRGNFPDRFSARQFPNYSSELNVNALLLGDSALYLCASSSEPWKAMNTGELFFGEGSRLTVL.

J is TRBJ2-7 and V is TRBV5-4, with 7 nucleotides matching TRBD1. CDR3 length equals 15 residues. V lost 0 bases and J lost 0; bases outside the gene matches: 3. Looked up from germline, CDR1 is SGHNT and CDR2 is YYREEE (reference sequence). For the CDR3, the DNA is TGTGCCAGCAGCTTGGACAGGGGAAGCTCCTACGAGCAGTACGTC. Translation gives CASSLDRGSSYEQYV.